These T cell receptor beta chains were read from a single sample in a study of OX40 agonist ivuxolimab in advanced cancers. The repertoire was sequenced with immunoSEQ multiplex PCR; TCRdb's copy has only in-frame clones and lacks some. The table lists 40,000 to 60,000 clones, 75% to 85% of them singletons. The input for sequencing was CD4+ or CD8+ T cells sorted from blood, taken in a trial of the OX40 agonist ivuxolimab. Receptors were obtained from an adult with an advanced solid tumor such as melanoma, head and neck, liver or kidney cancer. Both conserved end residues are part of each CDR3. Fields, in order: clone size, D gene, J gene, V gene, CDR3 DNA, CDR3 protein. D genes are given only for firm matches. Only part of the rows carry a size: once, few, many, or a class if the clone is expanded.

>.|.|TRBJ1-1|TRBV19
TGTGCCAGTAGTATCGCGGGGCCTGAAAATCCGAGGAACACTGAAGCTTTCTTT
CASSIAGPENPRNTEAFF
>few|TRBD2|TRBJ2-1|TRBV7-2
TGTGCCAGCGGGGAGGGCACCATCAATGAGCAGTTCTTC
CASGEGTINEQFF
>.|TRBD1|TRBJ2-6|TRBV11-2
TGTGCCAGCAGCTTAGACAGGGGGCCGGGGGCCAACGTCCTGACTTTC
CASSLDRGPGANVLTF
>.|.|TRBJ2-2|TRBV10-3
TGTGCCATCAGCGAAACTAGGGACGCCGGGGAGCTGTTTTTT
CAISETRDAGELFF
>.|.|TRBJ2-6|TRBV6-1
TGTGCCAGCAGTGAAGCGCGGCTCTCTGGGGCCAACGTCCTGACTTTC
CASSEARLSGANVLTF
>.|.|TRBJ1-5|TRBV6-6
TGTGCCAGCACCCCTCAGCTTAGCAATCAGCCCCAGCATTTT
CASTPQLSNQPQHF
>.|.|TRBJ2-5|TRBV7-7
TGTGCTAGCAGCCTTGACGGGAACAGCCAAGAGACCCAGTACTTC
CASSLDGNSQETQYF
>.|.|TRBJ2-4|TRBV6-6
TGTGCCAGCAGTAGGGACAGCCGGGGGAACATTCAGTACTTC
CASSRDSRGNIQYF
>.|.|TRBJ2-2|TRBV5-1
TGCGCCAGCAGCTTCAATACAGCTAACACCGGGGAGCTGTTTTTT
CASSFNTANTGELFF
>.|.|TRBJ2-1|TRBV6-5
TGTGCCAGCAGCCTACGAAGGAGCTCCTACAATGAGCAGTTCTTC
CASSLRRSSYNEQFF
>.|.|TRBJ1-5|TRBV6-5
TGTGCCAGCAGTCCTAGGACAGTCAATCAGCCCCAGCATTTT
CASSPRTVNQPQHF
>.|.|TRBJ1-5|TRBV5-5
TGTGCCAGCAGCCCTCAACGCAATCAGCCCCAGCATTTT
CASSPQRNQPQHF
>.|.|TRBJ2-5|TRBV30
TGTGCCTGGGATAGGGGAGAAGAGACCCAGTACTTC
CAWDRGEETQYF
>.|.|TRBJ2-1|TRBV4-3
TGCGCCAGCAGCCAAGATTATAGGGACAATGAGCAGTTCTTC
CASSQDYRDNEQFF
>.|TRBD1|TRBJ2-6|TRBV15
TGTGCCACCAGCGTTGGGACAGCCCCTGGGGCCAACGTCCTGACTTTC
CATSVGTAPGANVLTF
>few|.|TRBJ1-1|TRBV19
TGTGCCAGTACTTCTAAAGCCGGGAACACTGAAGCTTTCTTT
CASTSKAGNTEAFF
>.|.|TRBJ2-7|TRBV18
TGTGCCAGCTCACCACCGAGGGCCAGGCCCGAGCAGTACTTC
CASSPPRARPEQYF
>.|.|TRBJ2-1|TRBV11-2
TGTGCCAGCAGCTTCCGTGGAGCAATTAATGAGCAGTTCTTC
CASSFRGAINEQFF
>.|.|TRBJ2-7|TRBV7-2
TGTGCCAGCAGCTTAGAATTTACCCGCACCCACGAGCAGTACTTC
CASSLEFTRTHEQYF
>.|.|TRBJ1-2|TRBV5-1
TGCGCCAGCAGCTTCCCTGGGGGGCTGGATGGCTACACCTTC
CASSFPGGLDGYTF
>.|TRBD2|TRBJ2-5|TRBV5-4
TGTGCCAGCAGCCCGGAGGGGACTAGAGGCGGTGAGACCCAGTACTTC
CASSPEGTRGGETQYF
>.|TRBD1|TRBJ1-1|TRBV6-5
TGTGCCGTTCACAGGGGAGGAACTGAAGCTTTCTTT
CAVHRGGTEAFF
>.|TRBD1|TRBJ1-3|TRBV5-1
TGCGCCAGCAGCCACGGACAGGGGGCGACCTCTGGAAACACCATATATTTT
CASSHGQGATSGNTIYF
>.|TRBD2|TRBJ2-1|TRBV19
TGTGCCAGTATCGGGAGTAGCGGGAGTTTTCCCTCCTACAATGAGCAGTTCTTC
CASIGSSGSFPSYNEQFF
>.|.|TRBJ1-3|TRBV30
TGTGCCTGGAGTGTAAACAGACACTCTGGAAACACCATATATTTT
CAWSVNRHSGNTIYF
>.|TRBD1|TRBJ1-3|TRBV18
TGTGCCAGCTCAGGGGACAGGGGAGCTGGAAACACCATATATTTT
CASSGDRGAGNTIYF
>.|TRBD2|TRBJ2-1|TRBV10-1
TGCGCCAGCAGCCCCGTTTCGAGCGGGAGAGTCAATGAGCAGTTCTTC
CASSPVSSGRVNEQFF
>.|.|TRBJ1-5|TRBV4-3
TGCGCCGGCAGCCATGGTGGGCTTCCGGAGCCCCAGCATTTT
CAGSHGGLPEPQHF
>.|.|TRBJ2-5|TRBV7-2
TGTGCCAGCAGCTTATGGCCAGCACCCCAGTACTTC
CASSLWPAPQYF
>.|TRBD2|TRBJ2-3|TRBV18
TGTGCCAGCTCACTTCTAGCGGGGGGAAGCACAGATACGCAGTATTTT
CASSLLAGGSTDTQYF
>.|TRBD1|TRBJ2-7|TRBV6-1
TGTGCCAGCAGTGAGAGGGGGCGTAGCTACGAGCAGTACTTC
CASSERGRSYEQYF
>.|.|TRBJ1-4|TRBV5-1
TGCGCCAGCAGCTTGACGTCCGGGTCTAATGAAAAACTGTTTTTT
CASSLTSGSNEKLFF
>.|.|TRBJ2-1|TRBV7-2
TGTGCCAGCGCTCCAATCGGGGCCCAATTAGGCAATGAGCAGTTCTTC
CASAPIGAQLGNEQFF
>.|TRBD2|TRBJ2-1|TRBV29-1
TGCAGCGTTGAAATTAGCGGGAAAGGGGTTTACTACAATGAGCAGTTCTTC
CSVEISGKGVYYNEQFF
>few|TRBD1|TRBJ1-6|TRBV4-3
TGCGCCAGCAGCCAAAAGGGGGGACAGGGGGGATCACCCCTCCACTTT
CASSQKGGQGGSPLHF
>few|.|TRBJ1-3|TRBV6-6
TGTGCCTGCAGCCTGGGGGGGTCCTACTCTGGAAACACCATATATTTT
CACSLGGSYSGNTIYF
>once|TRBD2|TRBJ2-5|TRBV11-3
TGTGCCAGCAGCGGAGTGGGGGCTAGCGGGCCCCAGTACTTC
CASSGVGASGPQYF